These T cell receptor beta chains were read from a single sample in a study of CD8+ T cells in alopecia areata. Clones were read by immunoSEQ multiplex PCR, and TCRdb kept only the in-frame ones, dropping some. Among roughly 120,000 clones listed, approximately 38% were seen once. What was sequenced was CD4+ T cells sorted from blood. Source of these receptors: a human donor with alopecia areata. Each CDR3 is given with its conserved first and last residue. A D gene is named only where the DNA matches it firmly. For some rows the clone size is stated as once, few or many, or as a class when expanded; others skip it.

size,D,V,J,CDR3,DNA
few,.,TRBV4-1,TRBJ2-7,CASSQGDGTYEQYF,TGCGCCAGCAGCCAAGGAGACGGGACCTACGAGCAGTACTTC
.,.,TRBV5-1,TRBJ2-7,CASSLGSTGTVYEQYF,TGCGCCAGCAGCTTGGGATCCACCGGGACTGTTTACGAGCAGTACTTC
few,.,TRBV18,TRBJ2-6,CASSPQGTGANVLTF,TGTGCCAGCTCACCTCAGGGGACCGGGGCCAACGTCCTGACTTTC
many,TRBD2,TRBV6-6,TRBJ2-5,CASSAAGGGEETQYF,TGTGCCAGCAGTGCCGCTGGCGGGGGGGAGGAGACCCAGTACTTC
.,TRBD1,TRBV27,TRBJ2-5,CASSSPGQGTETQYF,TGTGCCAGCAGTTCCCCGGGACAGGGTACGGAGACCCAGTACTTC
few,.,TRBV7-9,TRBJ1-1,CASSPSGRLDPEAFF,TGTGCCAGCAGCCCCTCCGGCCGGCTGGACCCTGAAGCTTTCTTT
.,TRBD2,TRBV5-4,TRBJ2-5,CASSPTGTSGSETQYF,TGTGCCAGCAGCCCCACCGGGACTAGCGGGAGCGAGACCCAGTACTTC
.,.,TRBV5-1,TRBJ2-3,CASSPLERSIEYF,TGCGCCAGCAGCCCCCTAGAGCGCTCCATTGAGTATTTT
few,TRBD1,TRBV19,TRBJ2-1,CASIRDRGQGEQFF,TGTGCCAGTATTAGGGACAGGGGGCAAGGTGAGCAGTTCTTC
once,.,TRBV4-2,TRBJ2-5,CASSLHPGAQETQYF,TGTGCCAGCAGCCTCCATCCCGGGGCACAAGAGACCCAGTACTTC
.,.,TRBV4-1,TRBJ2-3,CASSPMSVIVTDTQYF,TGCGCCAGCAGCCCGATGTCGGTAATTGTCACAGATACGCAGTATTTT
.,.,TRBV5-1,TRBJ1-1,CASSFGGGGEGEAFF,TGCGCCAGCAGCTTCGGTGGCGGGGGCGAGGGTGAAGCTTTCTTT
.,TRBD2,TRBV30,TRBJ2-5,CAWEGLAEETQYF,TGTGCCTGGGAGGGACTAGCGGAAGAGACCCAGTACTTC
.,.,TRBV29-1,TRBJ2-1,CSVIRDTYNEQFF,TGCAGCGTTATCCGGGACACATACAATGAGCAGTTCTTC
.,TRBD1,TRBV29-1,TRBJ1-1,CSSGQGQQGAFF,TGCAGCTCTGGACAGGGGCAACAGGGAGCTTTCTTT
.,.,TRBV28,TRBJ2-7,CASAYDHEQYF,TGTGCCAGCGCGTACGACCACGAGCAGTACTTC
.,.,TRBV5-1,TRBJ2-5,CASSLAPGETQYF,TGCGCCAGCAGCTTGGCCCCGGGGGAGACCCAGTACTTC
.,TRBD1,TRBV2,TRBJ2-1,CASKGGRDNEQFF,TGTGCCAGCAAAGGGGGCAGGGACAATGAGCAGTTCTTC
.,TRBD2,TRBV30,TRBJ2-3,CAWSVHVTGGPGDTQYF,TGTGCCTGGAGTGTACATGTAACGGGAGGGCCCGGAGATACGCAGTATTTT
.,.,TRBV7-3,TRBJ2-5,CASSPGLDGVETQYF,TGTGCCAGCAGCCCAGGTTTGGACGGGGTGGAGACCCAGTACTTC
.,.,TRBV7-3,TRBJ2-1,CASSSTGVPLNEQFF,TGTGCCAGCAGCTCCACGGGGGTGCCCCTCAATGAGCAGTTCTTC
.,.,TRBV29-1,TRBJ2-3,CSVNRGPAGNTQYF,TGCAGCGTCAACAGGGGCCCCGCGGGAAATACGCAGTATTTT